This T cell receptor beta chain was observed in a study of shared clonotypes between healthy human individuals. The germline CDR1 and CDR2 sequences are GTSNPN and SVGIG (reference sequence). Between the trimmed V and J ends, which lost 2 bases and 7 bases, there was a span of 15 bases. The CDR3 loop spans 14 amino acids. Repertoires were generated with immunoSEQ multiplex PCR, while TCRdb's copy carries only in-frame clones and drops some. In the table there are about 1.1 million clones, approximately 80% of which are singletons. The chain recombines TRBV30 with TRBJ2-1; a weak D match, TRBD2 (7 bases). This sequence originates from a man younger than 35 in good health. Some clones in this sample may be carry-over from other donors' samples. Sequenced: memory CD4+ T cells from PBMCs. The subset is: CD45RA-negative fraction. CDR3 protein: CAWSPMRGGNEQFF. For the CDR3, the DNA is TGTGCCTGGAGTCCGATGAGGGGGGGGAATGAGCAGTTCTTC. Full variable domain (remainder filled in from reference TRBV30 and TRBJ2-1): SQTIHQWPATLVQPVGSPLSLECTVEGTSNPNLYWYRQAAGRGLQLLFYSVGIGQISSEVPQNLSASRPQDRQFILSSKKLLLSDSGFYLCAWSPMRGGNEQFFGPGTRLTVL.